The TCR beta chain described here comes from a study of human T cells and chemical hapten exposure. Time point in this sample: pre-sensitization, week 0. Treatment reported: therapeutic diphenylcyclopropenone sensitization with weekly scalp DPC. Many counts were recorded for this clonotype. Its antigen is still unknown. Whole-study results and caveats: DPC sensitization left the count of TCRs above 1 in 1000 unchanged.

TCRdb reprocessed the RACE reads via MiXCR and lists one record per CDR3 protein. This table has approximately 370,000 distinct CDR3 sequences, 4.5% to 7% appearing once. Sequencing used whole blood, obtained in connection with sensitization to the hapten diphenylcyclopropenone (DPC). This clonotype originated in a woman under 30 with alopecia areata. Some clones in this sample may be carry-over from other donors' samples.

The CDR3 coding sequence is TGTGCCAGCAGTTCAAACCGGGACGAGCAGTACTTC. This gives the protein CASSSNRDEQYF. The chain recombines TRBV6-6 with TRBJ2-7, with D unclear. Between the trimmed V and J ends, which lost 4 bases and 5 bases, there was a span of 9 bases. The CDR3 has 12 amino acids. The germline CDR1 and CDR2 sequences are MNHNY and SVGAGI (reference sequence).